This T cell receptor (beta chain) was captured by sequencing in a study of blood T cells in healthy people across ages. A J-beta primer mix and a sample-barcoded 5' primer were used in a second PCR of roughly 6 to 11 cycles. TCRdb itself ran the 5' RACE reads through MiXCR, one entry per CDR3 protein. The repertoire holds about 1.4 million distinct CDR3 sequences, roughly 64% seen once, with over 6.5% in the top ten. Staff drew ten milliliters of peripheral blood from each donor. Samples each had at least 5.5 micrograms of total RNA extracted. V lost 2 bases, J lost 1 base, and 10 bases lay in between. CDR3 length equals 15 residues. The germline V gene has CDR1 KGHDR and CDR2 SFDVKD. Comments on this clonotype: Its cognate antigen is unknown.

Study results and limitations: Comparison with aged donors showed that long-lived donors had more naive CD4+ cells and higher diversity. Observed TCR beta diversity per million T cells went down as age went up. This fall followed a roughly linear course with age.

The gene calls are TRBV24-1 and TRBJ2-5; D is perhaps TRBD1 (6 bases). The receptor was derived from a man aged 18 to 29 in good health. Sequencing was performed on blood. The chain's CDR3 is CATSDSGQIQETQYF. The CDR3 coding sequence is TGTGCCACCAGTGATTCCGGACAGATCCAAGAGACCCAGTACTTC.